Listed below are T cell receptor beta chains from one sample, sequenced in a study of blood T cell repertoires in COVID-19. Sequencing used immunoSEQ multiplex PCR; TCRdb keeps in-frame clones, though not all of them. The sample contains some 50,000 clones, more than 75% of which appear only once. Sample: peripheral blood. The origin of the receptors is a woman over 75 with acute or convalescent COVID-19. Each CDR3 is given with its conserved first and last residue. The D gene is left open where the match is weak. Size is stated for part of the rows, as once, few or many counts, or as a class when the clone is expanded.

d_gene: TRBD2; j_gene: TRBJ2-7; abundance: -; v_gene: TRBV6-2/TRBV6-3; CDR3nt: TGTGCCAGCAGCTGGACTAGCGGGGCCCCCGAGCAGTACTTC; CDR3aa: CASSWTSGAPEQYF
d_gene: TRBD1; j_gene: TRBJ2-7; abundance: few; v_gene: TRBV4-1; CDR3nt: TGCGCCAGCAGCCAGAGGGCCTATACCGGGACAGGGATCTACGAGCAGTACTTC; CDR3aa: CASSQRAYTGTGIYEQYF
d_gene: TRBD2; j_gene: TRBJ2-7; abundance: -; v_gene: TRBV9; CDR3nt: TGTGCCAGCAGCCCTCAGGGACTAGCGGGAGCAATCTCCTACGAGCAGTACTTC; CDR3aa: CASSPQGLAGAISYEQYF
d_gene: -; j_gene: TRBJ1-1; abundance: -; v_gene: TRBV12-3/TRBV12-4; CDR3nt: TGTGCCAGCAGTACGCAGAGGGTGTCTGAAGCTTTCTTT; CDR3aa: CASSTQRVSEAFF
d_gene: -; j_gene: TRBJ2-1; abundance: -; v_gene: TRBV5-1; CDR3nt: TGCGCCAGCAGCTTGGTCCCTGACTCTGCCCGCTACAATGAGCAGTTCTTC; CDR3aa: CASSLVPDSARYNEQFF
d_gene: TRBD2; j_gene: TRBJ2-2; abundance: -; v_gene: TRBV2; CDR3nt: TGTGCCAGCAGTGGGACTAGGGTTTCCGGGGAGCTGTTTTTT; CDR3aa: CASSGTRVSGELFF
d_gene: -; j_gene: TRBJ2-3; abundance: -; v_gene: TRBV18; CDR3nt: TGTGCCAGCTCACCATCGTCGGATACGCAGTATTTT; CDR3aa: CASSPSSDTQYF
d_gene: -; j_gene: TRBJ1-6; abundance: -; v_gene: TRBV4-2; CDR3nt: TGTGCCAGCAGCCAAGACAGTTCGAGGAGCTCCTATAATTCACCCCTCCACTTT; CDR3aa: CASSQDSSRSSYNSPLHF
d_gene: TRBD1; j_gene: TRBJ1-2; abundance: -; v_gene: TRBV5-1; CDR3nt: TGCGCCAGCAGCCCCGCCGGGACAGGGGCCGGCTACACCTTC; CDR3aa: CASSPAGTGAGYTF
d_gene: -; j_gene: TRBJ1-2; abundance: -; v_gene: TRBV18; CDR3nt: TGTGCCAGCTCACCAAAAGAGGATTACACTGGTGGCTACACCTTC; CDR3aa: CASSPKEDYTGGYTF
d_gene: -; j_gene: TRBJ2-7; abundance: -; v_gene: TRBV3-1/TRBV3-2; CDR3nt: TGTGCCAGCAGCCTTCAATTCTACGAGCAGTACTTC; CDR3aa: CASSLQFYEQYF
d_gene: TRBD1; j_gene: TRBJ2-5; abundance: -; v_gene: TRBV6-5; CDR3nt: TGTGCCAGCCGAGGGACAGGGGTGGCGACCCAGTACTTC; CDR3aa: CASRGTGVATQYF
d_gene: TRBD1; j_gene: TRBJ1-1; abundance: -; v_gene: TRBV28; CDR3nt: TGTGCCAGCAGTCGCCGGGACAGGGGGGTAAGGACTGAAGCTTTCTTT; CDR3aa: CASSRRDRGVRTEAFF
d_gene: TRBD1; j_gene: TRBJ2-3; abundance: -; v_gene: TRBV5-1; CDR3nt: TGCGCCAGCAGCTCCAATACCGGGACAGGGATTAATACGCAGTATTTT; CDR3aa: CASSSNTGTGINTQYF
d_gene: TRBD2; j_gene: TRBJ2-5; abundance: -; v_gene: TRBV3-1/TRBV3-2; CDR3nt: TGTGCCAGCAGCCAAGAGAGCCCTCTGGCGGGGGGCGAGACCCAGTACTTC; CDR3aa: CASSQESPLAGGETQYF
d_gene: TRBD2; j_gene: TRBJ2-3; abundance: -; v_gene: TRBV20-1; CDR3nt: TGCAGTGCTGGGCGGGGGGGCGAGCAGTATTTT; CDR3aa: CSAGRGGEQYF
d_gene: TRBD2; j_gene: TRBJ2-1; abundance: once; v_gene: TRBV27; CDR3nt: TGTGCCAGCAGACAGCGGGGGGGACCCTACAATGAGCAGTTCTTC; CDR3aa: CASRQRGGPYNEQFF
d_gene: TRBD1; j_gene: TRBJ2-7; abundance: -; v_gene: TRBV2; CDR3nt: TGTGCCAGCAGGGACAGGGGAGGCTCCTACGAGCAGTACTTC; CDR3aa: CASRDRGGSYEQYF
d_gene: -; j_gene: TRBJ2-2; abundance: -; v_gene: TRBV1; CDR3nt: TGCACCAGCAGCCAAGGTGTTAGCGGGGGGACCGGGGAGCTGTTTTTT; CDR3aa: CTSSQGVSGGTGELFF
d_gene: -; j_gene: TRBJ1-4; abundance: -; v_gene: TRBV19; CDR3nt: TGTGCCAGTAGTGGTGGGGCTTTGGAAAAACTGTTTTTT; CDR3aa: CASSGGALEKLFF